These T cell receptor beta chains were read from a single sample in a study of blood T cells in healthy people across ages. Using its own MiXCR run on the 5' RACE reads, TCRdb lists one record per CDR3 protein. The sample consists of about 1.1 million distinct CDR3 sequences, 35% to 40% of them appearing once. Specimen: blood. The receptors shown here come from a man between 18 and 29 years old in good health. Both conserved end residues are part of each CDR3.

v_gene | CDR3aa
TRBV14 | CASSHRGLGRIEELFF
TRBV6-6 | CASIDRAGYGYTF
TRBV6-2/TRBV6-3 | CASSYSRAYNEQFF
TRBV6-6 | CASSYARNGRETQYF
TRBV3-1 | CASSQPTGGPTEAFF
TRBV11-2 | CASSLDYTEEGTEAFF
TRBV20-1 | CSASPSPIPTDTQYF
TRBV20-1 | CSARSDGYEQYF
TRBV11-2 | CASQLIRDRASWSWVTDEQFF
TRBV13 | CASSIGDSGNEQFF
TRBV11-2 | CASSLGKTLSYNEQFF
TRBV29-1 | CSVIGTGEQFF
TRBV12-3/TRBV12-4 | CASSFGGVGTGELFF
TRBV6-1 | CASSERTVYNEQYF
TRBV2 | CASSERSTEAFF
TRBV4-1 | CASSQADASGGIQETQFF
TRBV20-1 | CSAVPQVTDTQYF
TRBV6-6 | CASSYSGQGSGNTIYF
TRBV7-6 | CASSLDADSFYGYTF
TRBV7-2 | CASSLGRQGHEQYF
TRBV24-1 | CATSDGQNYGYTF
TRBV11-2 | CASSLVWREKLFF
TRBV10-3 | CAIRREGDTEAFF
TRBV6-2/TRBV6-3 | CASLGFPNQPQHF
TRBV29-1 | CSVAYVGTGGYEQYF
TRBV5-1 | CASSLLGRDYNEQYF
TRBV6-2/TRBV6-3 | CASRDPRGSPLYEQYF
TRBV4-2 | CASSPTGNSGNTIYF
TRBV7-2 | CASSQQGTNTEAFF
TRBV3-1 | CASSQDPGRETQYF
TRBV6-6 | CASSYSIWVHTDTQYF
TRBV9 | CASSPRTGGLYEQYF
TRBV12-3/TRBV12-4 | CASTPDTVYETQYF